The source of this TCR beta chain is a study of neoadjuvant anti-PD-1 for oral cavity cancer. Repertoires were generated with immunoSEQ multiplex PCR, while TCRdb's copy carries only in-frame clones and drops some. The profile shows some 15,000 clones, roughly 73% of them singletons. Time point indicated: after neoadjuvant nivolumab, at surgical resection. Notes on the study in general: PBMC Gini-index clonality exceeded responders' in non-responders post-nivolumab.

The CDR3 loop spans 13 amino acids. This clone came up a few times. As yet, its antigen is unknown. The V gene is TRBV12-2, the J gene TRBJ1-1. TRBV12-2 is a recognized pseudogene. The sample consisted of PBMCs, taken after nivolumab (anti-PD-1) treatment. The sequence derives from a person aged 40-85 years with oral cavity squamous cell carcinoma. CDR3 nucleotides: TGTGCAAGCCGCCGGGGGCCTTTCACTGAAGCTTTCTTT. Amino acid sequence: CASRRGPFTEAFF.